Following are 26 T cell receptor beta chains from one sample sequenced in a study of naive and memory T cell subsets (dated by TCRdb to the late 2010s). The paper's findings and limits, for the study overall: A few larger clonotypes were present in naive repertoires, particularly the CD8 repertoires, and these clonotypes were possibly memory cells re-expressing CD45RA.

These TCRs are of unknown antigen specificity. Receptors were amplified or captured by UMI-ligation and nested PCR. The listed sequencing device is Illumina MiSeq. The beta constant-region primer consisted of an equimolar mixture of two oligonucleotides that together covered TRBC1 and TRBC2. The ligated cDNA went through four rounds of PCR with nested alpha and beta constant-region primers together with the SP2 primer. TCRdb passed the public sequencing reads through fastp at Q25 and MiXCR, retaining productive beta sequences. Rows with a matching CDR3 protein are joined into one entry that keeps the most common DNA and genes. For this sample there are approximately 100,000 distinct CDR3 sequences; around 15% appear just once. Together, the top ten hold approximately 2.6% of the sample. The sample comprised naive CD8+ T cells from blood. Read against the paper, the sample's cell subset or site label means: naive T cells, CD45RA high CD27+. All receptors come from a human donor in good health.

Ten or more counts support this clonotype. The CDR3 region is CASSQDVIGTGELFF. The CDR3, as DNA: TGCGCCAGCAGCCAAGATGTGATAGGGACCGGGGAGCTGTTTTTT. This chain joins TRBV4-3 and TRBJ2-2, with D unresolved. CDR3 length equals 15 residues. Germline V gene sequence: CDR1 LGHNA, CDR2 YSLEER. Trimming stripped 0 bases from V and 5 bases from J, with 10 bases between.

This sequence joins TRBV10-3 and TRBJ2-2, with D possibly TRBD2 on 6 matching bases. The CDR3 runs to 15 residues. The germline CDR1 and CDR2 sequences are ENHRY and SYGVKD. V gave up 0 bases and J gave up 5 bases, with 10 bases separating them. The CDR3 nucleotides are TGTGCCATCAGTGAGTCAGTGGCGGGAACCGGGGAGCTGTTTTTT. Protein: CAISESVAGTGELFF.

This clonotype came up a few times. The rearrangement links TRBV12-3 or TRBV12-4 to TRBJ2-1; no reliable D call. There are 13 residues in the CDR3. Trimming took off 7 bases at V and 4 bases at J, with 11 bases between the two ends. CDR3 loop: CASTVPGYNEQFF. CDR3 nucleotide sequence: TGTGCCAGCACCGTCCCTGGTTACAATGAGCAGTTCTTC.

The table lists this clonotype with a few counts. The V and J genes are TRBV30 and TRBJ2-1; TRBD2 matches at 12 bases. The V gene end was trimmed by 2 bases and the J gene end by 9 bases; junction bases not matched to a gene: 5. Germline CDR1 GTSNPN, CDR2 SVGIG (reference sequence). The CDR3 covers 14 residues. The CDR3 sequence: CAWSLGLAGFEQFF. As DNA, the CDR3 is TGTGCCTGGAGTCTCGGACTAGCGGGATTTGAGCAGTTCTTC. The complete variable domain, with remaining parts taken from reference TRBV30 and TRBJ2-1, reads SQTIHQWPATLVQPVGSPLSLECTVEGTSNPNLYWYRQAAGRGLQLLFYSVGIGQISSEVPQNLSASRPQDRQFILSSKKLLLSDSGFYLCAWSLGLAGFEQFFGPGTRLTVL.

At least ten counts were recorded for this clonotype. The chain uses TRBV30 and TRBJ1-5; TRBD1 is a possible D gene (5 bases). The CDR3 extends over 12 amino acids. The germline gives CDR1 GTSNPN, CDR2 SVGIG (reference sequence). Deletions cut 5 bases from V and 6 bases from J, with 11 bases between. CDR3 amino acids: CAWQGSGQPQHF. The CDR3 DNA sequence: TGTGCCTGGCAGGGTTCTGGTCAGCCCCAGCATTTT.

In this sample, this clonotype turned up many times. The CDR3 region is CASSPPGGMKTQYF. In DNA, the CDR3 is TGTGCCAGCAGTCCCCCCGGGGGTATGAAGACCCAGTACTTC. V gene TRBV13 combines with J gene TRBJ2-5; possible D gene TRBD2, 6 bases. Trimming shortened V by 6 bases and J by 6 bases, and 17 bases separated the two germline ends. The CDR3 contains 14 residues. Germline values: CDR1 PRHDT, CDR2 FYEKMQ (reference sequence).

The chain couples TRBV7-9 to TRBJ1-2; no clear D. Germline V gives CDR1 SEHNR, CDR2 FQNEAQ (reference sequence). V was clipped by 4 bases and J by 2 bases, with 17 bases between them. CDR3 length: 16 amino acids. This chain's CDR3 is CASSSTPASSNYGYTF. The CDR3 DNA is TGTGCCAGCAGCTCTACCCCTGCGTCTTCGAACTATGGCTACACCTTC.

The chain carries TRBV14 and TRBJ2-1, with D perhaps TRBD1 (5 bases). The CDR3 covers 18 residues. Germline V gene data show CDR1 as SGHDN and CDR2 as FVKESK. Trimming stripped 1 base from V and 4 bases from J, with 20 bases between. The CDR3 nucleotides are TGTGCCAGCAGCCAAGTTGCTTATGGACAAGGAATTTACAATGAGCAGTTCTTC. This codes for CASSQVAYGQGIYNEQFF.

The rearrangement joins TRBV10-3 to TRBJ2-7; D not certain. V was shortened by 0 bases and J by 3 bases, with 9 bases between the two germline ends. Looked up from germline, CDR1 is ENHRY and CDR2 is SYGVKD. CDR3 length: 14 residues. The CDR3 DNA reads TGTGCCATCAGTGAGTCGGGCACCCTCTACGAGCAGTACTTC. Its translation: CAISESGTLYEQYF.

The rearrangement uses TRBV2 and TRBJ1-2; the D is unclear. Germline lookup yields CDR1 SNHLY and CDR2 FYNNEI. The germline V and J ends were trimmed by 3 bases and 5 bases, with 13 bases remaining between them. The CDR3 totals 14 residues. This CDR3 is CASSDRRVEYGYTF. As DNA, the CDR3 is TGTGCCAGCAGTGACCGGAGGGTGGAGTATGGCTACACCTTC.

This clonotype has a handful of counts. J is TRBJ2-7 and V is TRBV7-9, with a weak D call TRBD2 (6 bases). CDR1 SEHNR and CDR2 FQNEAQ come from the germline V gene (reference sequence). The CDR3 contains 14 residues. Trimming left V 3 bases short and J 0 bases short, with 9 bases between. The CDR3 sequence: CASSLGLISYEQYF. The CDR3 bases are TGTGCCAGCAGCTTGGGACTTATCTCCTACGAGCAGTACTTC. Full variable domain (missing parts from reference TRBV7-9 and TRBJ2-7): DTGVSQNPRHKITKRGQNVTFRCDPISEHNRLYWYRQTLGQGPEFLTYFQNEAQLEKSRLLSDRFSAERPKGSFSTLEIQRTEQGDSAMYLCASSLGLISYEQYFGPGTRLTVT.

A word on this clonotype: This sequence may be a read error, since a much larger clone differs from it by one base. J is TRBJ2-1 and V is TRBV5-5; D unclear. The CDR3 runs 13 residues. CDR1 is SGHKS and CDR2 is YYEKEE in the germline V gene (reference sequence). This CDR3 is CACSLGQNNEQFF. The DNA of the CDR3 is TGTGCCTGCAGCTTGGGCCAGAACAATGAGCAGTTCTTC.

This clonotype has ten or more counts. The chain combines TRBV28 with TRBJ2-1, with D perhaps TRBD2 (6 bases). The V end lost 4 bases, the J end lost 1 base, and 20 bases lay between the germline ends. The CDR3 is 18 residues long. Germline CDR1 and CDR2: MDHEN and SYDVKM. CDR3 region: CASSCRTTPCWSYNEQFF. CDR3 nucleotides: TGTGCCAGCAGTTGCCGGACTACTCCATGTTGGTCCTACAATGAGCAGTTCTTC.

This clonotype was detected ten times or more. CDR3 loop: CACPLRGQGVGAFF. CDR3 nucleotide sequence: TGTGCCTGTCCCCTACGCGGGCAGGGGGTTGGAGCTTTCTTT. This chain uses TRBV30 with TRBJ1-1; 7 positions agree with TRBD1. V was clipped by 6 bases and J by 10 bases; unmatched bases: 17. Germline V gene lookup returns CDR1 GTSNPN and CDR2 SVGIG (reference sequence). The CDR3 covers 14 residues. Looking up the rest from reference TRBV30 and TRBJ1-1 gives the full variable domain: SQTIHQWPATLVQPVGSPLSLECTVEGTSNPNLYWYRQAAGRGLQLLFYSVGIGQISSEVPQNLSASRPQDRQFILSSKKLLLSDSGFYLCACPLRGQGVGAFFGQGTRLTVV.

This clonotype showed up just a few times. In DNA form, the CDR3 reads TGCAGCGGGGGGGAAGGGCCCGGGGAGCTGTTTTTT. Protein product: CSGGEGPGELFF. The gene calls are TRBV29-1 and TRBJ2-2; TRBD2 is a possible D gene (6 bases). Germline assignment: CDR1 SQVTM and CDR2 ANQGSEA. The germline V and J ends were trimmed by 7 bases and 6 bases, with 12 bases remaining between them. The CDR3 loop spans 12 amino acids.

The chain combines TRBV7-9 with TRBJ2-1; D is undetermined. CDR1 is SEHNR and CDR2 is FQNEAQ in the germline V gene (reference sequence). This CDR3 has 13 amino acids. V was clipped by 4 bases and J by 8 bases, with 12 bases between them. CDR3 coding DNA: TGTGCCAGCAGCTCCCGAGAAGATCATGAGCAGTTCTTC. Translated: CASSSREDHEQFF.

This clonotype occurred a few times. The rearrangement uses TRBV27 and TRBJ2-7; no reliable D call. Germline V lookup: CDR1 MNHEY, CDR2 SMNVEV (reference sequence). The ends were cut back, 5 bases at V and 6 bases at J, with 8 bases in the middle. The CDR3 has 11 amino acids. CDR3 sequence reads: CASSTAAEQYF. In DNA form, the CDR3 reads TGTGCCAGCAGTACGGCCGCCGAGCAGTACTTC.

In this sample, this clonotype turned up a few times. This sequence joins TRBV7-9 and TRBJ2-1, with D unresolved. In germline, CDR1 is SEHNR, CDR2 FQNEAQ (reference sequence). This CDR3 is built from 15 residues. V was clipped by 5 bases and J by 0 bases, with 11 bases between them. This CDR3 is CASSPRMNSYNEQFF. CDR3 in DNA: TGTGCCAGCAGCCCTCGGATGAACTCCTACAATGAGCAGTTCTTC.

This clonotype was detected many times. The rearrangement uses TRBV4-2 and TRBJ2-5, with D possibly TRBD2 on 6 matching bases. CDR3 length: 15 residues. CDR1 is LGHNA and CDR2 is YNFKEQ in the germline V gene. Between the trimmed V and J ends, which lost 8 bases and 4 bases, there was a span of 20 bases. CDR3 bases: TGTGCCAGCCCCTCCCCGCTAGCGACCGGAGAGACCCAGTACTTC. Residues: CASPSPLATGETQYF.

This clonotype was seen many times. The rearrangement joins TRBV28 to TRBJ2-7; maybe TRBD2 (5 bases). Germline assignment: CDR1 MDHEN and CDR2 SYDVKM. V lost 5 bases, J lost 5 bases, and 19 bases lay in between. The CDR3 loop spans 15 amino acids. In DNA form, the CDR3 reads TGTGCCAGCAGTCCCACTACCGGTAAGGAGGACGAGCAGTACTTC. Its translation: CASSPTTGKEDEQYF.

This clonotype was detected many times. The chain couples TRBV7-8 to TRBJ2-1; 8 nucleotides line up with TRBD1. Germline values: CDR1 SGHVS, CDR2 FQNEAQ. The ends lost 2 bases at V and 10 bases at J; junction bases unmatched: 7. The CDR3 consists of 14 residues. The CDR3 loop is CASSLLTGAGEQFF. The CDR3 region has the DNA TGTGCCAGCAGCTTACTGACAGGGGCGGGCGAGCAGTTCTTC.

The table lists this clonotype with a few counts. The gene calls are TRBV30 and TRBJ2-3; 8 bases agree with TRBD2. Germline values: CDR1 GTSNPN, CDR2 SVGIG (reference sequence). This CDR3 contains 15 residues. V was clipped by 0 bases and J by 2 bases; unmatched bases: 4. The CDR3 is CAWSVGGGPTDTQYF. CDR3 DNA: TGTGCCTGGAGTGTGGGCGGGGGGCCCACAGATACGCAGTATTTT.

V is TRBV7-9 and J is TRBJ2-5; possibly TRBD1 for D (5 bases). There are 16 residues in the CDR3. Germline V CDR1 and CDR2: SEHNR, FQNEAQ (reference sequence). The germline V and J ends were trimmed by 6 bases and 2 bases, with 19 bases remaining between them. The CDR3 loop is CASSPPLGAKQETQYF. In DNA form, the CDR3 reads TGTGCCAGCAGTCCCCCGTTAGGGGCGAAGCAAGAGACCCAGTACTTC.

At least ten counts were recorded for this clonotype. The chain links TRBV9 to TRBJ2-7; TRBD2 aligns across 8 bases. The CDR3 runs to 14 residues. Germline V lookup: CDR1 SGDLS, CDR2 YYNGEE. V was clipped by 3 bases and J by 7 bases; unmatched bases: 9. The DNA of the CDR3 is TGTGCCAGCAGCGGTTTAGCGGGATGGGGAGAGCAGTACTTC. The encoded protein is CASSGLAGWGEQYF.

This clonotype appeared many times. The rearrangement uses TRBV2 and TRBJ1-4; TRBD1 agrees at 7 bases. V shed 7 bases, J shed 0 bases, and the junction held 20 bases outside the gene matches. The germline CDR1 and CDR2 sequences are SNHLY and FYNNEI. The length of the CDR3 is 20 residues. The chain's CDR3 is CASTEGIPGTASSTNEKLFF. The CDR3 nucleotides are TGTGCCAGCACCGAAGGGATCCCCGGGACAGCCAGTTCAACTAATGAAAAACTGTTTTTT.

The chain recombines TRBV7-9 with TRBJ2-7; 10 positions match TRBD1. The J segment lost 3 bases and the V segment lost 5 bases, leaving 10 bases of the junction unmatched. The CDR3 length is 16 residues. The germline gives CDR1 SEHNR, CDR2 FQNEAQ (reference sequence). The CDR3 DNA reads TGTGCCAGCAGCCCAGACCCGGGACAGGGGCGCTACGAGCAGTACTTC. This gives the protein CASSPDPGQGRYEQYF.